These T cell receptor beta chains were read from a single sample in a study of T cells after yellow fever vaccination. TCRdb analysed the 5' RACE reads with MiXCR anew, one entry per CDR3 protein. The data show 500,000 to 550,000 distinct CDR3 sequences, with about a fifth seen just once and roughly a sixth held by the top ten. The sample here was PBMCs, taken roughly 20 days after the first yellow fever vaccination. These receptors came from a man between 18 and 35 years old who received the YFV17D yellow fever vaccine. Both conserved end residues are part of each CDR3. Each record gives: V gene, J gene, CDR3 protein.

V gene: TRBV4-3; J gene: TRBJ2-3; CDR3 protein: CASSRFTSGGRDTQYF
V gene: TRBV28; J gene: TRBJ2-3; CDR3 protein: CASTSTGHLSADTQYF
V gene: TRBV6-5; J gene: TRBJ2-7; CDR3 protein: CASSSTPALSYEQYF
V gene: TRBV6-5; J gene: TRBJ2-1; CDR3 protein: CASSYGQGQVNEQFF
V gene: TRBV5-1; J gene: TRBJ1-1; CDR3 protein: CASSLTSITEAFF
V gene: TRBV7-9; J gene: TRBJ1-4; CDR3 protein: CASTPNEKLFF
V gene: TRBV5-5; J gene: TRBJ1-2; CDR3 protein: CASSYSRTGHGYTF
V gene: TRBV20-1; J gene: TRBJ2-5; CDR3 protein: CSAQHPAARQETQYF
V gene: TRBV6-1; J gene: TRBJ1-5; CDR3 protein: CASSPLTGTSNQPQHF
V gene: TRBV3-1; J gene: TRBJ1-2; CDR3 protein: CASSQKLRDSYGYTF
V gene: TRBV3-1; J gene: TRBJ1-6; CDR3 protein: CASSQFLRGGRDSPLHF
V gene: TRBV6-2/TRBV6-3; J gene: TRBJ1-5; CDR3 protein: CASSYDRRINQPQHF
V gene: TRBV5-1; J gene: TRBJ2-2; CDR3 protein: CASSLTGPTGELFF
V gene: TRBV7-9; J gene: TRBJ2-2; CDR3 protein: CASSGQEDTGELFF
V gene: TRBV29-1; J gene: TRBJ1-2; CDR3 protein: CSVAREVGYTF
V gene: TRBV27; J gene: TRBJ2-3; CDR3 protein: CASSLGLVSIDTQYF
V gene: TRBV11-2; J gene: TRBJ2-1; CDR3 protein: CASSSWDEQFF
V gene: TRBV7-2; J gene: TRBJ1-2; CDR3 protein: CASSLLVGTPGGYTF
V gene: TRBV24-1; J gene: TRBJ2-2; CDR3 protein: CATSSEYGELFF
V gene: TRBV20-1; J gene: TRBJ2-3; CDR3 protein: CSARDPERGTDTQYF
V gene: TRBV18; J gene: TRBJ2-7; CDR3 protein: CASSRTSGLDEQYF
V gene: TRBV6-1; J gene: TRBJ1-6; CDR3 protein: CASRTQSSYNSPLHF
V gene: TRBV5-6; J gene: TRBJ2-1; CDR3 protein: CASSSVGTGKFF
V gene: TRBV5-5; J gene: TRBJ2-5; CDR3 protein: CASGKWTGDGETQYF
V gene: TRBV27; J gene: TRBJ2-5; CDR3 protein: CASSQGYQETQYF
V gene: TRBV5-1; J gene: TRBJ2-2; CDR3 protein: CASSLTGADTGELFF
V gene: TRBV29-1; J gene: TRBJ2-5; CDR3 protein: CSAQGQYKSETSKSRTQYF
V gene: TRBV7-8; J gene: TRBJ2-2; CDR3 protein: CASSSDRLAGELFF
V gene: TRBV14; J gene: TRBJ1-2; CDR3 protein: CASSQGKEPRNYGYTF
V gene: TRBV20-1; J gene: TRBJ2-1; CDR3 protein: CSASKGAGVLYNEQFF
V gene: TRBV5-4; J gene: TRBJ2-2; CDR3 protein: CASRRGENTGELFF
V gene: TRBV7-9; J gene: TRBJ2-3; CDR3 protein: CASSSGQGERTDTQYF
V gene: TRBV18; J gene: TRBJ1-1; CDR3 protein: CASSPGQGAGTEAFF
V gene: TRBV20-1; J gene: TRBJ2-1; CDR3 protein: CSVQSHVPNEQFF
V gene: TRBV12-3/TRBV12-4; J gene: TRBJ1-1; CDR3 protein: CASSPSQGSWVTEAFF
V gene: TRBV5-1; J gene: TRBJ2-5; CDR3 protein: CASSLAWATGDYQETQYF
V gene: TRBV29-1; J gene: TRBJ2-3; CDR3 protein: CSVDGAGSADTQYF
V gene: TRBV7-2; J gene: TRBJ1-1; CDR3 protein: CASSPQPDRVNTEAFF
V gene: TRBV6-5; J gene: TRBJ2-7; CDR3 protein: CASSYSLTGEYEQYF
V gene: TRBV11-2; J gene: TRBJ1-1; CDR3 protein: CASSLDEPPWTEAFF
V gene: TRBV5-1; J gene: TRBJ2-2; CDR3 protein: CASSFHGQGAPTGELFF
V gene: TRBV6-2/TRBV6-3; J gene: TRBJ2-2; CDR3 protein: CASSYSSDTGELFF
V gene: TRBV20-1; J gene: TRBJ2-3; CDR3 protein: CSARDLGGGTDTQYF
V gene: TRBV10-3; J gene: TRBJ1-1; CDR3 protein: CAIKRTADTEAFF
V gene: TRBV18; J gene: TRBJ2-5; CDR3 protein: CASSPRSGGWTQYF
V gene: TRBV6-1; J gene: TRBJ1-2; CDR3 protein: CASSETAGTGAGYTF
V gene: TRBV12-3/TRBV12-4; J gene: TRBJ2-7; CDR3 protein: CASSLMAYEQYF
V gene: TRBV7-8; J gene: TRBJ2-1; CDR3 protein: CASSLARIPIGFNEQFF
V gene: TRBV18; J gene: TRBJ2-1; CDR3 protein: CASSPGAAGKDEQFF
V gene: TRBV12-3/TRBV12-4; J gene: TRBJ1-5; CDR3 protein: CASSPRAGPSPQHF
V gene: TRBV12-3/TRBV12-4; J gene: TRBJ2-7; CDR3 protein: CASSHHSGYEQYF
V gene: TRBV4-2; J gene: TRBJ2-1; CDR3 protein: CASSQEAGGFVNEQFF
V gene: TRBV2; J gene: TRBJ2-1; CDR3 protein: CASSFGPGRGAAYNEQFF
V gene: TRBV12-3/TRBV12-4; J gene: TRBJ2-4; CDR3 protein: CASSLAHTGGLAKNIQYF
V gene: TRBV5-4; J gene: TRBJ2-1; CDR3 protein: CASSGGGAGEQFF
V gene: TRBV20-1; J gene: TRBJ2-3; CDR3 protein: CSAPDTGGTDTQYF
V gene: TRBV20-1; J gene: TRBJ1-2; CDR3 protein: CSVYKGNYGYTF
V gene: TRBV2; J gene: TRBJ1-5; CDR3 protein: CASNRISNQPQHF
V gene: TRBV11-2; J gene: TRBJ1-1; CDR3 protein: CASSLGQSNTEAFF
V gene: TRBV12-3/TRBV12-4; J gene: TRBJ2-7; CDR3 protein: CASSWTGPYEQHF